The sequence of this T cell receptor (beta chain) was determined in a study of T cell repertoires in cytomegalovirus infection. Via MiXCR, TCRdb re-called the reads, giving one row per CDR3 protein. The table includes around 450,000 distinct CDR3 sequences, 10% to 12% detected once. Germline V gene sequence: CDR1 DFQATT, CDR2 SNEGSKA (reference sequence). The CDR3 is made up of 15 amino acids. With V trimmed by 3 bases and J by 7 bases, 7 bases remained unmatched. This clonotype was counted between two and nine times. Its antigen is unknown. Study-wide results and limits: HLA-C-restricted, CMV-specific TCR beta clonotypes were dominant ex vivo.

The specimen sequenced was PBMCs. This sequence joins TRBV20-1 and TRBJ1-6; 9 bases fit TRBD1. The receptor was isolated from a human donor in good health (CMV status not recorded). Some clones in this sample may be carry-over from other donors' samples. CDR3 nucleotide sequence: TGCAGTGCTAGGACAGGGGGGACCATAAATTCACCCCTCCACTTT. Amino acid sequence: CSARTGGTINSPLHF.